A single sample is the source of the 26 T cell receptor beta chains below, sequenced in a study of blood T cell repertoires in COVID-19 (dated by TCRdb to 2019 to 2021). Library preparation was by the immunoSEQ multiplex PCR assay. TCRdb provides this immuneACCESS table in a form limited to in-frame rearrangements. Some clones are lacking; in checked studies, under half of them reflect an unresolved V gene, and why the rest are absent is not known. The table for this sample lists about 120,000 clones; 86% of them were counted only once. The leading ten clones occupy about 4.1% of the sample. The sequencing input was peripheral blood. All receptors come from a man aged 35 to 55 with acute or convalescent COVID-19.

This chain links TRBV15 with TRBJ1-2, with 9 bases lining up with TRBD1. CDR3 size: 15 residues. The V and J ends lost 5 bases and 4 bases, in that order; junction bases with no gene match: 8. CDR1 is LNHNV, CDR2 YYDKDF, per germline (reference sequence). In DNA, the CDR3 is TGTGCCACCAGCCGCGACCAGACAGGGGGCTATGGCTACACCTTC. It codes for CATSRDQTGGYGYTF.

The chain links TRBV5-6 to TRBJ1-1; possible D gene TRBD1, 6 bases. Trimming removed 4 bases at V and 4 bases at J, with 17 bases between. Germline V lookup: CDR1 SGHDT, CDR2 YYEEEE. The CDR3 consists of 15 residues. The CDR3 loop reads CASSVDRILATEAFF. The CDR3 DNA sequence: TGTGCCAGCAGCGTAGACAGGATATTGGCCACTGAAGCTTTCTTT.

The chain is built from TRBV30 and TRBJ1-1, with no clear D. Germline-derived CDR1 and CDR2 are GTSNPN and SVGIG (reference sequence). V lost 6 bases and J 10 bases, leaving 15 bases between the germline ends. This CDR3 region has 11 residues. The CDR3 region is CACDLELGAFF. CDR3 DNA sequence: TGTGCCTGTGACTTAGAGTTGGGAGCTTTCTTT.

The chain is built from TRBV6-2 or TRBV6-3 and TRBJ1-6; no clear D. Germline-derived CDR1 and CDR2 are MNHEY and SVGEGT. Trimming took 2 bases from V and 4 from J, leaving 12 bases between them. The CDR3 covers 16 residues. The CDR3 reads CASSYDTAGYNSPLHF. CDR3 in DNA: TGTGCCAGCAGTTACGATACCGCGGGATATAATTCACCCCTCCACTTT.

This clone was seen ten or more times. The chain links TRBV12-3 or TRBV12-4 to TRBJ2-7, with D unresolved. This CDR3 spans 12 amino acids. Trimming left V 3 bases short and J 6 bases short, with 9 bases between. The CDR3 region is CASSLFRSEQYF. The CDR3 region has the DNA TGTGCCAGCAGTTTGTTCAGAAGCGAGCAGTACTTC.

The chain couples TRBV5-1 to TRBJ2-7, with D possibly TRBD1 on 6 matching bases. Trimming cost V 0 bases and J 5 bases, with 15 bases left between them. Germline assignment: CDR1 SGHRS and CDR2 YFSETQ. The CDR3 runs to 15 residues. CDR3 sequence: CASSLGVDRLDEQYF. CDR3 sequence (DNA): TGCGCCAGCAGCTTGGGGGTCGACAGGCTCGACGAGCAGTACTTC.

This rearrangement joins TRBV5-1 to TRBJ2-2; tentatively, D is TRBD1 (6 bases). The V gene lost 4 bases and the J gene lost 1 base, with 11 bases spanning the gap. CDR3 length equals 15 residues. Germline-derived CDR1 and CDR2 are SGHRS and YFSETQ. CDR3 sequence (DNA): TGCGCCAGCAGCATTGACAGGCTGAACACCGGGGAGCTGTTTTTT. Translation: CASSIDRLNTGELFF.

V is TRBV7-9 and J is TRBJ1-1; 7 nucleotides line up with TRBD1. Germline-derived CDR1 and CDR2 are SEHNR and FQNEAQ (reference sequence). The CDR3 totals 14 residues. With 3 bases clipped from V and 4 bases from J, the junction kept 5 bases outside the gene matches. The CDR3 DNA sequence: TGTGCCAGCAGCTTGTTGGCAGGGGGCACTGAAGCTTTCTTT. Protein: CASSLLAGGTEAFF.

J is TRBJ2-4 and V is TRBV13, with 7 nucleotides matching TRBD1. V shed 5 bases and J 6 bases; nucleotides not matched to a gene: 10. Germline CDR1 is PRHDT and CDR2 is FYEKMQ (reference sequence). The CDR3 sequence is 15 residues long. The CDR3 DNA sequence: TGTGCCAGCAGCGCAGACAGGGTCCAGGGAAACATTCAGTACTTC. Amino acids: CASSADRVQGNIQYF.

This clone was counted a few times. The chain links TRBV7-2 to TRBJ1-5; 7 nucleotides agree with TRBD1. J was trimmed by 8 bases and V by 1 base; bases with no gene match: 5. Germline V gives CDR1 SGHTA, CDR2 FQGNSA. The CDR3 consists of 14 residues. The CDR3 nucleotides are TGTGCCAGCAGCTTAGTAGGGGGCAAAGAGCCCCAGCATTTT. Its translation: CASSLVGGKEPQHF.

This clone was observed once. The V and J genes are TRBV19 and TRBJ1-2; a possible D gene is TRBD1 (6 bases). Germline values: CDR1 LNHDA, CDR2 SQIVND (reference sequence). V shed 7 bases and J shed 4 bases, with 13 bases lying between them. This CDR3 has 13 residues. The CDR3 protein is CASNTQGRYGYTF. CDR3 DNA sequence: TGTGCCAGTAATACACAGGGTCGCTATGGCTACACCTTC.

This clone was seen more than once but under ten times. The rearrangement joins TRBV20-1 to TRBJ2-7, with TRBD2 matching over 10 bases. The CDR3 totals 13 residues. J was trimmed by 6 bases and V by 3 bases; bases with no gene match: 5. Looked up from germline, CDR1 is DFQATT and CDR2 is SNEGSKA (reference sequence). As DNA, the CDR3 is TGCAGTGCTAGTGCTCCTAGCGGGAGCGAGCAGTACTTC. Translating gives CSASAPSGSEQYF.

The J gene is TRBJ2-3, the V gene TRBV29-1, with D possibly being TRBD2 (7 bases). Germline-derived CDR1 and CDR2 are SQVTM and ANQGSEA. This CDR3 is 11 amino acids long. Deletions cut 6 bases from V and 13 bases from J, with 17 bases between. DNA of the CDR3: TGCAGCGTCCTAGGGGGGGGCGCGGAGTATTTT. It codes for CSVLGGGAEYF.

This CDR3 is CASSFAAYNSPLHF. The CDR3, as DNA: TGTGCCAGCAGTTTTGCAGCCTATAATTCACCCCTCCACTTT. The V call is TRBV27, the J call TRBJ1-6; D not certain. The CDR3 spans 14 residues. Trimming pared 3 bases from V and 2 bases from J, leaving 5 bases between. In germline, CDR1 is MNHEY, CDR2 SMNVEV (reference sequence).

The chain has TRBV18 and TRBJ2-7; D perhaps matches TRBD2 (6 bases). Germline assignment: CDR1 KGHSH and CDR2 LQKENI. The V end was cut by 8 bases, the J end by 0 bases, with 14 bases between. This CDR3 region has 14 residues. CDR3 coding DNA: TGTGCCAGCCTACCCAGTAGCGGCTCCTACGAGCAGTACTTC. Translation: CASLPSSGSYEQYF. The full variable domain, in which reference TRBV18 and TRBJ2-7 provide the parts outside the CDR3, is NAGVMQNPRHLVRRRGQEARLRCSPMKGHSHVYWYRQLPEEGLKFMVYLQKENIIDESGMPKERFSAEFPKEGPSILRIQQVVRGDSAAYFCASLPSSGSYEQYFGPGTRLTVT.

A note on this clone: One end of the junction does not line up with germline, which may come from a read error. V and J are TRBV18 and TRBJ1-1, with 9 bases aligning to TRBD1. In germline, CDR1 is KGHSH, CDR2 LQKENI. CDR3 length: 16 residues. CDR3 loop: CASSPQGAGTNTEAFF. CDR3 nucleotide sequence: TGTGCCAGCTCGCCACAGGGGGCAGGGACGAACACTGAAGCTTTCTTT. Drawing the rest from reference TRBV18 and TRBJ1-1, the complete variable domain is NAGVMQNPRHLVRRRGQEARLRCSPMKGHSHVYWYRQLPEEGLKFMVYLQKENIIDESGMPKERFSAEFPKEGPSILRIQQVVRGDSAAYFCASSPQGAGTNTEAFFGQGTRLTVV.

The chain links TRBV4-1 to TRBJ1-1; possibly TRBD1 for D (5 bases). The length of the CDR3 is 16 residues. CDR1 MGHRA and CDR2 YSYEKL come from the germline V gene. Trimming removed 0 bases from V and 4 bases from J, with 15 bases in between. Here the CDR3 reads CASSQEQGSFVTEAFF. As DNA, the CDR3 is TGCGCCAGCAGCCAAGAGCAGGGAAGTTTTGTCACTGAAGCTTTCTTT.

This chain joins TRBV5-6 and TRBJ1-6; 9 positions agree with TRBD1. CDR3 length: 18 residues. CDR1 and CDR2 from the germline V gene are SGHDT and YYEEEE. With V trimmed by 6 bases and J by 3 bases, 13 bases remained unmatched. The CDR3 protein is CASTDLRGTGNYNSPLHF. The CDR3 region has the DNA TGTGCCAGCACCGACCTACGCGGGACAGGGAACTATAATTCACCCCTCCACTTT.

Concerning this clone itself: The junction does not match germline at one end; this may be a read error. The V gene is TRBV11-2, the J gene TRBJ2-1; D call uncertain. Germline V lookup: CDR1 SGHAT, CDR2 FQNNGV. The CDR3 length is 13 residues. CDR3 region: CASSLQVWRYKVF. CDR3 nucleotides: TGTGCCAGCAGCTTACAGGTTTGGCGCTACAAGGTCTTC.

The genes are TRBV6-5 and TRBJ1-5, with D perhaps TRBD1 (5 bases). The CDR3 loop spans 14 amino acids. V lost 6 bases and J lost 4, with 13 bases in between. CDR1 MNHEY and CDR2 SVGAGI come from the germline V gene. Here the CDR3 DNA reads TGTGCCAGCAGACTAACCAAGGGGAATCAGCCCCAGCATTTT. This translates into CASRLTKGNQPQHF.

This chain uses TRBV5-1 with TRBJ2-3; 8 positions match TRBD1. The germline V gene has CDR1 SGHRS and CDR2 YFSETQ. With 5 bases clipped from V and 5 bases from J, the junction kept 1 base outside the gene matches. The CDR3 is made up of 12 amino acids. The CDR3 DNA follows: TGCGCCAGCAGGGACAGGGAAGATACGCAGTATTTT. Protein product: CASRDREDTQYF.

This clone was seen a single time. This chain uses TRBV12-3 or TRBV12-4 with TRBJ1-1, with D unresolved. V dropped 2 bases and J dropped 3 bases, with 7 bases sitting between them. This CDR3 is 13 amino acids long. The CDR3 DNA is TGTGCCAGCAGTTTATTCCGGTACACTGAAGCTTTCTTT. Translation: CASSLFRYTEAFF.

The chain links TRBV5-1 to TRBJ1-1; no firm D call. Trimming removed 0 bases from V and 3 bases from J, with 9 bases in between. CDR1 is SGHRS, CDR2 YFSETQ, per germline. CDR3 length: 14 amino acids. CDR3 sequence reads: CASSLGAIDTEAFF. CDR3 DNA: TGCGCCAGCAGCTTGGGGGCGATCGACACTGAAGCTTTCTTT.

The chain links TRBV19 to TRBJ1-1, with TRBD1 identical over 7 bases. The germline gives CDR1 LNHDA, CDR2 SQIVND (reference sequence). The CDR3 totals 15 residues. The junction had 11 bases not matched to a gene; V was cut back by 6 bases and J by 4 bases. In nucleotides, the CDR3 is TGTGCCAGTAGGACGACAGGGTGGGACGGCACTGAAGCTTTCTTT. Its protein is CASRTTGWDGTEAFF.

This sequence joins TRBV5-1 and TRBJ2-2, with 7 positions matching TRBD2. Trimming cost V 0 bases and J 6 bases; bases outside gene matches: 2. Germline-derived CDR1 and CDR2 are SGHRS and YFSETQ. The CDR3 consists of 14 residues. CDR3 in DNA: TGCGCCAGCAGCTTGGTTGGGGGGGCCGGGGAGCTGTTTTTT. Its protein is CASSLVGGAGELFF.

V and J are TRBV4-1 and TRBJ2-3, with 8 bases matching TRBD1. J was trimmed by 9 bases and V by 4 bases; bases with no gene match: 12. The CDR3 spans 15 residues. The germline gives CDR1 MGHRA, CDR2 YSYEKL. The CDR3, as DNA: TGCGCCAGCAGCCCGACCCTTTTGACAGGGGTGACGCAGTATTTT. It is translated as CASSPTLLTGVTQYF.